This T cell receptor (beta chain) was sequenced in a study of Graves' ophthalmopathy and Graves' hyperthyroidism. Trimming removed 2 bases from V and 3 bases from J, with 5 bases in between. CDR3 length: 12 amino acids. Per the germline V gene, CDR1 is SQVTM and CDR2 is ANQGSEA. Amplification of TCR beta CDR3 regions used RNA transcripts. The first-round RT-PCR employed HTBI primers together with the Qiagen OneStep RT-PCR kit. A multiplex PCR was then performed as the second round. One entry per CDR3 protein, called by TCRdb with MiXCR from the multiplex PCR reads. The repertoire holds a few hundred thousand distinct CDR3 sequences, with just under 40% as singletons. This clonotype has at least ten counts.

The sequence was collected from an adult man with Graves' hyperthyroidism. V and J are TRBV29-1 and TRBJ1-3; no definite D call. The material sequenced was peripheral blood or thyroid tissue (not recorded which). CDR3 DNA sequence: TGCAGCGTTGAATTTCGTGGAAACACCATATATTTT. It is translated as CSVEFRGNTIYF. Complete variable domain (other parts from reference TRBV29-1 and TRBJ1-3): SAVISQKPSRDICQRGTSLTIQCQVDSQVTMMFWYRQQPGQSLTLIATANQGSEATYESGFVIDKFPISRPNLTFSTLTVSNMSPEDSSIYLCSVEFRGNTIYFGEGSWLTVV.